The present TCR beta chain was sequenced within a study of CD4+ T cells in melanoma. Findings of the study overall: A reported correlation linked neoantigen-specific CD4+ T cells to CD8+, macrophage and B cell function. Diverse differentiation states were reported for melanoma neoantigen-specific CD4+ T cells.

Clones were sequenced by immunoSEQ multiplex PCR, and TCRdb holds only the in-frame ones, with some missing. The profile shows some 10,000 clones, about two thirds of them singletons. About this clone: Its antigen is undetermined.

Trimming pared 3 bases from V and 4 bases from J, leaving 21 bases between. Germline values: CDR1 SGHDN, CDR2 FVKESK. This CDR3 has 17 residues. The source is a human donor with melanoma. V is TRBV14 and J is TRBJ2-5, with D perhaps TRBD1 or TRBD2 (5 bases each). The specimen sequenced was cells from a culture (not recorded whether cultured in vitro). The CDR3 region has the DNA TGTGCCAGCAGCCATGCCGCAGGGACCGCGTACGGAGAGACCCAGTACTTC. It codes for CASSHAAGTAYGETQYF.